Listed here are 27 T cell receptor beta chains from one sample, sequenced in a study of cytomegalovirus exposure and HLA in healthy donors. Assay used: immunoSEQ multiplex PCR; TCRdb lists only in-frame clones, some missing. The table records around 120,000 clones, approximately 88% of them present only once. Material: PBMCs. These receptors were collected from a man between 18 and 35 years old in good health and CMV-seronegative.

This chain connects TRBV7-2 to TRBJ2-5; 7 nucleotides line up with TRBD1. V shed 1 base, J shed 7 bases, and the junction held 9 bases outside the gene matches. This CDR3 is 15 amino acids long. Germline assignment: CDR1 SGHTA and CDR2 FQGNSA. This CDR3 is CASSLEGRGLGTQYF. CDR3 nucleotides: TGTGCCAGCAGCTTAGAGGGAAGGGGGCTGGGGACCCAGTACTTC.

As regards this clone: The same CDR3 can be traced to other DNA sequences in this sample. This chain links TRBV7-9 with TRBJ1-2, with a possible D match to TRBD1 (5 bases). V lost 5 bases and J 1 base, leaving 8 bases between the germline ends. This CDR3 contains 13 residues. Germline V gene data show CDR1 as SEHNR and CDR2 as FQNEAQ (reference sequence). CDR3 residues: CASSPQGNYGYTF. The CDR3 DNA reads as TGTGCCAGCAGCCCTCAGGGTAACTATGGCTACACCTTC.

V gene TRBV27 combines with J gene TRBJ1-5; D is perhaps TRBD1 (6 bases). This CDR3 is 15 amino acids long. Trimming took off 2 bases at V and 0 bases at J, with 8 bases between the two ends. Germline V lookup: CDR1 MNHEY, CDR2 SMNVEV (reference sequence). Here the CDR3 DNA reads TGTGCCAGCAGTTTAACAGGGTATAGCAATCAGCCCCAGCATTTT. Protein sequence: CASSLTGYSNQPQHF.

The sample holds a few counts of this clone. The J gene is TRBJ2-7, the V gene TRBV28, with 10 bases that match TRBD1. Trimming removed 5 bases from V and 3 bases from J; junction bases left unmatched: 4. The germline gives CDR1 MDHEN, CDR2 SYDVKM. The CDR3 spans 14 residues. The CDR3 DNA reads TGTGCCAGCAGTCCGGGACAGGGGATCTACGAGCAGTACTTC. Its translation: CASSPGQGIYEQYF.

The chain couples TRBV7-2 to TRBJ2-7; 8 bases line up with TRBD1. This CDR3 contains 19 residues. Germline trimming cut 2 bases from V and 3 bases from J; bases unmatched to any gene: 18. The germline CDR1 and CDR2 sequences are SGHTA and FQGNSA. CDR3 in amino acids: CASSLSEGLHGQGSYEQYF. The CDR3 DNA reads TGTGCCAGCAGCTTATCCGAAGGGTTACATGGACAGGGTAGCTACGAGCAGTACTTC.

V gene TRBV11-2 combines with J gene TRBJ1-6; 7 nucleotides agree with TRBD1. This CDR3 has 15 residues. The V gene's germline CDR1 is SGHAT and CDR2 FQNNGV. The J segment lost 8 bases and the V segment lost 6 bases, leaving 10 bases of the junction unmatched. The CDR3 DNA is TGTGCCAGCAGACGAAATGACAGGGCTTATTCACCCCTCCACTTT. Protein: CASRRNDRAYSPLHF. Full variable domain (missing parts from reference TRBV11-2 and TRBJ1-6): EAGVAQSPRYKIIEKRQSVAFWCNPISGHATLYWYQQILGQGPKLLIQFQNNGVVDDSQLPKDRFSAERLKGVDSTLKIQPAKLEDSAVYLCASRRNDRAYSPLHFGNGTRLTVT.

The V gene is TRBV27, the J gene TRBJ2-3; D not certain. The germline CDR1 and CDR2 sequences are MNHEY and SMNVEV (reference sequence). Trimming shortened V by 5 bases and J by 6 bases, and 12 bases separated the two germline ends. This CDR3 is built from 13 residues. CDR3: CASSHLELDTQYF. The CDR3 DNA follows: TGTGCCAGCAGTCATTTGGAGTTGGATACGCAGTATTTT.

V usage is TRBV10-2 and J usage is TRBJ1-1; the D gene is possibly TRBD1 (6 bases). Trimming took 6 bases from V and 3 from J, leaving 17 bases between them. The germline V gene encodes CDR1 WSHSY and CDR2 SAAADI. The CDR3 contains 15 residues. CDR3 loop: CASREIQGRDTEAFF. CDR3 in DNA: TGCGCCAGCAGAGAAATACAGGGAAGAGACACTGAAGCTTTCTTT.

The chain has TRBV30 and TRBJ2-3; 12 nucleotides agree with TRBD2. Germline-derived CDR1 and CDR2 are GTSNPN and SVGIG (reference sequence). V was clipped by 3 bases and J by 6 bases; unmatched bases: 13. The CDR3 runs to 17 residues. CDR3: CAWSVAGLAGGVDTQYF. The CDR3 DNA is TGTGCCTGGAGCGTAGCCGGCCTAGCGGGGGGGGTGGATACGCAGTATTTT.

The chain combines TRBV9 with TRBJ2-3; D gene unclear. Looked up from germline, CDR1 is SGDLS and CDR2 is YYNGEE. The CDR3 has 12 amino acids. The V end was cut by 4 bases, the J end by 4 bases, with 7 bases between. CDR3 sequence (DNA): TGTGCCAGCAGCTCATACTCAGATACGCAGTATTTT. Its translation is CASSSYSDTQYF.

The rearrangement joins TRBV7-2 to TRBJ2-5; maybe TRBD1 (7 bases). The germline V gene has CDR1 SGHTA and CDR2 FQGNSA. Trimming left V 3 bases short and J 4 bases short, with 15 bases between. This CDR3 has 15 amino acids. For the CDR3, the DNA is TGTGCCAGCAGCTTGGGGGGACAGCGGTTAGAGACCCAGTACTTC. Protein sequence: CASSLGGQRLETQYF.

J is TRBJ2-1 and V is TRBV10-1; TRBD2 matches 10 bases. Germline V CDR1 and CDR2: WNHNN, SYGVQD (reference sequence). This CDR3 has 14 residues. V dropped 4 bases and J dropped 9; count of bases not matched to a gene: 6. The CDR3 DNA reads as TGCGCCAGCAGTGGGCTAGCGGGGGACGGTGAGCAGTTCTTC. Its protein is CASSGLAGDGEQFF.

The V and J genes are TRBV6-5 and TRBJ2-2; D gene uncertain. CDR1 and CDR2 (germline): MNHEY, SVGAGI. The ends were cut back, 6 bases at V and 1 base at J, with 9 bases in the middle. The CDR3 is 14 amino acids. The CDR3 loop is CASSRVGNTGELFF. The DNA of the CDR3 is TGTGCCAGCAGCCGGGTAGGGAACACCGGGGAGCTGTTTTTT.

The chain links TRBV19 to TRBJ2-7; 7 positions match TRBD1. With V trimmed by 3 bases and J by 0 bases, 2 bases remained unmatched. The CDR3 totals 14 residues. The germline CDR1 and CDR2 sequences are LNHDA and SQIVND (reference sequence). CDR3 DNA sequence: TGTGCCAGTAGTATCAGGGGGAGCTCCTACGAGCAGTACTTC. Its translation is CASSIRGSSYEQYF.

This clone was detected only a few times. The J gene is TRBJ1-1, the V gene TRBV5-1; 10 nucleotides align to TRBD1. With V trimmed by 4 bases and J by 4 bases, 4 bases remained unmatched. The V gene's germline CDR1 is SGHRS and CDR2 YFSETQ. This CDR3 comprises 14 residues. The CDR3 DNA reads TGCGCCAGCAGCGGGACAGGGGTGGCCACTGAAGCTTTCTTT. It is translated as CASSGTGVATEAFF.

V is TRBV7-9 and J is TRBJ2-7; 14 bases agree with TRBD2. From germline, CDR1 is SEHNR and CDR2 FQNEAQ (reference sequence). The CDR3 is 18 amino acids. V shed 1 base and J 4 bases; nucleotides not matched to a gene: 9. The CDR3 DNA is TGTGCCAGCAGCTTAGGCGGACTAGCGGGAGGTCCTCGGTACGAGCAGTACTTC. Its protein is CASSLGGLAGGPRYEQYF.

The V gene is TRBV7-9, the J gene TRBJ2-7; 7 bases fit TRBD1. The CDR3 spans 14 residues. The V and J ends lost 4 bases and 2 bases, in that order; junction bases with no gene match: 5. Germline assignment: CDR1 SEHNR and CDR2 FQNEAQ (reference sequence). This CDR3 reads CASSSPGQPYEQYF. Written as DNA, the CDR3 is TGTGCCAGCAGCTCGCCGGGACAGCCCTACGAGCAGTACTTC.

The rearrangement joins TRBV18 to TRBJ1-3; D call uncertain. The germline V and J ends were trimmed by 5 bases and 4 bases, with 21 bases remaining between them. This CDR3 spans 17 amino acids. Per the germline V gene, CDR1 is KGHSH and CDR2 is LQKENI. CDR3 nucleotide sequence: TGTGCCAGCTCATCCTTTGTGTCCAGGCCTCCCGGAAACACCATATATTTT. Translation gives CASSSFVSRPPGNTIYF.

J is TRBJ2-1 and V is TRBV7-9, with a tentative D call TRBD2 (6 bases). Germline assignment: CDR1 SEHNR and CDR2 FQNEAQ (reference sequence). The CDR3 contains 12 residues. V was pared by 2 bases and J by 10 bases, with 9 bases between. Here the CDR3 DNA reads TGTGCCAGCAGCTTACTGGCGGGGGAGCAGTTCTTC. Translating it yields CASSLLAGEQFF.

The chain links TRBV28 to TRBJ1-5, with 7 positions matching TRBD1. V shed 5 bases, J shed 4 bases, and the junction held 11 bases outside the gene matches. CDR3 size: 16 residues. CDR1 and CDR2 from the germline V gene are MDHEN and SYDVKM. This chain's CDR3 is CASSPPLDRYNQPQHF. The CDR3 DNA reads TGTGCCAGCAGTCCACCATTGGACAGGTATAATCAGCCCCAGCATTTT.

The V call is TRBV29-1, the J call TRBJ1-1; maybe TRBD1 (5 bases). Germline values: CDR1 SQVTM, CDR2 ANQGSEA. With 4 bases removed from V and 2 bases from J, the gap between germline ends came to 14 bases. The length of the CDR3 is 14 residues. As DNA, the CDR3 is TGCAGCGTTGGGGCCGGGGGTATCAACACTGAAGCTTTCTTT. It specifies CSVGAGGINTEAFF.

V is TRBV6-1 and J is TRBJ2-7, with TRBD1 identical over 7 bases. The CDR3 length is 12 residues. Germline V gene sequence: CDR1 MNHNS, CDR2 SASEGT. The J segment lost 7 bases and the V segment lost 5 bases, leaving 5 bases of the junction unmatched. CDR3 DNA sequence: TGTGCCAGCAGTAGGGGACAGCTAGAGCAGTACTTC. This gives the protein CASSRGQLEQYF.

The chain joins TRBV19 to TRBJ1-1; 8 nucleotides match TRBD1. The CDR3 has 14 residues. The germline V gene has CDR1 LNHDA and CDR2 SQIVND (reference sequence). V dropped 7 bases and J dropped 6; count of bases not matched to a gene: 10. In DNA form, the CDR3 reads TGTGCCAGTATCGAAGACAGGGGATATTCTGAAGCTTTCTTT. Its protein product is CASIEDRGYSEAFF.

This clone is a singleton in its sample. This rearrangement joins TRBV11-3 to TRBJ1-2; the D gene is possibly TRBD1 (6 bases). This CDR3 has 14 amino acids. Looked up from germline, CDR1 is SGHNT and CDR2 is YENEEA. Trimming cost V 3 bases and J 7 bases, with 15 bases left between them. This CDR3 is CASSLMGGAVGYTF. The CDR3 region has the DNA TGTGCCAGCAGCTTGATGGGGGGGGCGGTTGGCTACACCTTC.

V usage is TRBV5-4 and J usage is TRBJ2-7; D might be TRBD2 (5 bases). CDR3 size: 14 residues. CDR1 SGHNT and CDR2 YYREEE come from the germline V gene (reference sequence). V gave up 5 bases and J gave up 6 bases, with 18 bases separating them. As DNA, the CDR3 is TGTGCCAGCAGAGCGGCCAATTCGGGATCCGAGCAGTACTTC. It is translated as CASRAANSGSEQYF.

CDR3 sequence reads: CASSYSLSSYEQYF. The CDR3 DNA reads TGTGCCAGCAGTTACTCCCTTAGCTCCTACGAGCAGTACTTC. The V call is TRBV6-5, the J call TRBJ2-7; D gene uncertain. This CDR3 spans 14 amino acids. Per germline, CDR1 MNHEY and CDR2 SVGAGI. The ends were cut back, 0 bases at V and 0 bases at J, with 6 bases in the middle.

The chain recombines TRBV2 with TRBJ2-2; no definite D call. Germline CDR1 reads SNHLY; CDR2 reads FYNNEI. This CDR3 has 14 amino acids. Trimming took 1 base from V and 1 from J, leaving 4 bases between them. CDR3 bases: TGTGCCAGCAGTGAAGGGCAGAACACCGGGGAGCTGTTTTTT. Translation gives CASSEGQNTGELFF.